Each of the 7 T cell receptor beta chains below was sequenced from the same sample in a study of cytomegalovirus exposure and HLA in healthy donors. In the PCR, 60 Vbeta and 13 Jbeta primers were used. Produced via immunoSEQ multiplex PCR; TCRdb's table is partial and in-frame only. Among some 160,000 clones listed, about 85% were seen once. The sequencing input was PBMCs. Every receptor here comes from a man aged 25-40 years in good health and CMV-seropositive.

V and J are TRBV5-1 and TRBJ2-7, with D possibly matching TRBD2 (5 bases). There are 11 residues in the CDR3. Germline CDR1 reads SGHRS; CDR2 reads YFSETQ. V was pared by 4 bases and J by 7 bases, with 9 bases between. This chain's CDR3 is CASSPGWEQYF. The CDR3 DNA sequence: TGCGCCAGCAGCCCGGGGTGGGAGCAGTACTTC. The full variable domain, in which reference TRBV5-1 and TRBJ2-7 provide the parts outside the CDR3, is KAGVTQTPRYLIKTRGQQVTLSCSPISGHRSVSWYQQTPGQGLQFLFEYFSETQRNKGNFPGRFSGRQFSNSRSEMNVSTLELGDSALYLCASSPGWEQYFGPGTRLTVT.

This chain uses TRBV7-8 with TRBJ1-1; unclear D gene. The CDR3 is 13 residues long. Germline lookup yields CDR1 SGHVS and CDR2 FQNEAQ. The V end lost 0 bases, the J end lost 9 bases, and 11 bases lay between the germline ends. CDR3 loop: CASSLAGEEQAFF. The CDR3 bases are TGTGCCAGCAGCTTAGCGGGAGAGGAGCAAGCTTTCTTT.

This clone was seen a handful of times. The chain couples TRBV28 to TRBJ1-2; D is undetermined. The V gene lost 1 base and the J gene lost 8 bases, with 11 bases spanning the gap. Germline CDR1 is MDHEN and CDR2 is SYDVKM. The CDR3 has 13 residues. Written as DNA, the CDR3 is TGTGCCAGCAGTTTATCCCCGGTGCGAGGCTACACCTTC. Its translation is CASSLSPVRGYTF.

The CDR3 sequence is CASSRDILNTEAFF. Here the CDR3 DNA reads TGTGCCAGTAGCAGGGACATCCTGAACACTGAAGCTTTCTTT. The genes are TRBV19 and TRBJ1-1; possibly TRBD1 for D (6 bases). Trimming removed 6 bases at V and 0 bases at J, with 11 bases between. Germline V gives CDR1 LNHDA, CDR2 SQIVND (reference sequence). CDR3 length equals 14 residues.

The chain carries TRBV28 and TRBJ2-7, with 8 bases fitting TRBD1. The junction had 8 bases not matched to a gene; V was cut back by 8 bases and J by 2 bases. This CDR3 comprises 14 residues. Looked up from germline, CDR1 is MDHEN and CDR2 is SYDVKM. The CDR3 sequence: CASGPQGAPYEQYV. The DNA for the CDR3 is TGTGCCAGCGGGCCCCAGGGGGCCCCCTACGAGCAGTACGTC.

The chain combines TRBV9 with TRBJ2-2; a weak D match, TRBD1 (5 bases). The CDR3 has 15 amino acids. Germline loops: CDR1 SGDLS, CDR2 YYNGEE. Trimming stripped 5 bases from V and 1 base from J, with 12 bases between. This CDR3 reads CASSRQILNTGELFF. Here the CDR3 DNA reads TGTGCCAGCAGTCGACAGATACTGAACACCGGGGAGCTGTTTTTT.

This chain joins TRBV9 and TRBJ2-5; 9 nucleotides agree with TRBD1. The trim removed 2 bases at V and 3 bases at J, leaving 14 bases unmatched. Per germline, CDR1 SGDLS and CDR2 YYNGEE. This CDR3 has 18 residues. The CDR3 loop reads CASSVRLGRDRVEETQYF. In DNA, the CDR3 is TGTGCCAGCAGCGTCCGTCTGGGTCGGGACAGGGTAGAAGAGACCCAGTACTTC.